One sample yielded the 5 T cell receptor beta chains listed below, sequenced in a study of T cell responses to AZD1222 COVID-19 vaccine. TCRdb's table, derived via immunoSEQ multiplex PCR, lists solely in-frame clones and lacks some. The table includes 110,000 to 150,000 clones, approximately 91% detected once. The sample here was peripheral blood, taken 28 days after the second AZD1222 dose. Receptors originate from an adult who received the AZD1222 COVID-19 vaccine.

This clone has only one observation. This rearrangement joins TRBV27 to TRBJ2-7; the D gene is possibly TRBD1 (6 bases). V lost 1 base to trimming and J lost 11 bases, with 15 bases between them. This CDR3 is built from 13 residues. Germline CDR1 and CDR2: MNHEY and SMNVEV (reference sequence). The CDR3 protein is CASSLLAGALKYF. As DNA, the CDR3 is TGTGCCAGCAGTTTATTGGCAGGGGCCCTTAAGTACTTC.

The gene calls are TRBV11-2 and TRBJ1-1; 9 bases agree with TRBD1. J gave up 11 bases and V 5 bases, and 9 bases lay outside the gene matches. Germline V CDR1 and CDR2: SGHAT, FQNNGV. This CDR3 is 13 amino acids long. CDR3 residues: CASSPTGGLSAFF. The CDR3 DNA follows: TGTGCCAGCAGCCCTACAGGGGGCCTTAGCGCTTTCTTT.

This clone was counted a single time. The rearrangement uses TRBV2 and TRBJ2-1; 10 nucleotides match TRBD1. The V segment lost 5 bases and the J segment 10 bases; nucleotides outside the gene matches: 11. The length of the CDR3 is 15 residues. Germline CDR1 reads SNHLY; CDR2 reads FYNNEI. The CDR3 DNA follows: TGTGCCAGCAGTCCAAGGACAGGGGGGGGCCTGGAGCAGTTCTTC. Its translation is CASSPRTGGGLEQFF. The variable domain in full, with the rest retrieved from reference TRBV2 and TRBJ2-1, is EPEVTQTPSHQVTQMGQEVILRCVPISNHLYFYWYRQILGQKVEFLVSFYNNEISEKSEIFDDQFSVERPDGSNFTLKIRSTKLEDSAMYFCASSPRTGGGLEQFFGPGTRLTVL.

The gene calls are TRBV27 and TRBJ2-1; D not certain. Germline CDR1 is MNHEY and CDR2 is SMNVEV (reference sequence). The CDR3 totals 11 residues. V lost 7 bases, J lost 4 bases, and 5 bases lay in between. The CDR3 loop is CASNNYNEQFF. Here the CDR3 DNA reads TGTGCCAGCAACAATTACAATGAGCAGTTCTTC.

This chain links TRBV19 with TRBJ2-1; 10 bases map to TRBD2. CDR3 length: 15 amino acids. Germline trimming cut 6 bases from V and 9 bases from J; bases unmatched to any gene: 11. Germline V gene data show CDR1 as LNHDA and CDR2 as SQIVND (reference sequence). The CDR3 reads CASRAVRASGGEQFF. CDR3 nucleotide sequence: TGTGCCAGTAGAGCTGTAAGGGCTAGCGGGGGTGAGCAGTTCTTC.